The clone carrying this T cell receptor beta chain was counted many times. Trimming took 6 bases from V and 6 from J, leaving 15 bases between them. Germline V gene lookup returns CDR1 DFQATT and CDR2 SNEGSKA (reference sequence). The CDR3 length is 14 residues. These data are taken from a study of regulatory T cells in long-lasting Graves disease. Relying on iRepertoire HTBI primers and Arm-PCR of CDR3 regions, the team built TCR beta libraries. One entry per CDR3 protein, called by TCRdb with MiXCR from the multiplex PCR reads. The sample carries about 520,000 distinct CDR3 sequences, 12% recorded once. This sample's time point: newly diagnosed GD, antithyroid drugs for less than 3 months. Preparation of the TCR library used RNA extracted from PBMCs. The same specimen was also included in a second study, on T cells in Graves' hyperthyroidism and ophthalmopathy. Turning to that study: Diagnoses were made from clinical symptoms, serum measures (thyroxine and TRAb), thyroid ultrasound and orbital computed tomography.

The chain combines TRBV20-1 with TRBJ1-6; D may be TRBD1 (5 bases). The TCR comes from a woman aged 30 to 39 with Graves disease. The specimen was peripheral blood mononuclear cells (PBMCs), collected at new diagnosis, from a patient treated with antithyroid drugs. The CDR3 DNA sequence: TGCAGTGCCGACCGGGGCCTACTTAATTCACCCCTCCACTTT. Residues: CSADRGLLNSPLHF.